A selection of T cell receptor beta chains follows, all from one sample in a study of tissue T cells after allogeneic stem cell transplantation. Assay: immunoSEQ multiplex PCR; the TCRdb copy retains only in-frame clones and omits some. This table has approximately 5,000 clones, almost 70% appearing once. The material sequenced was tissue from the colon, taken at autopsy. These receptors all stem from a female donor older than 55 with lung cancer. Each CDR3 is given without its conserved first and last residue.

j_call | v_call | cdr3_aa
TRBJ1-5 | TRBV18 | ASSRGANQPQH
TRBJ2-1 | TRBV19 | ASKGTTDEQF
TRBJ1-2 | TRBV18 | ASSRDGSPYGYT
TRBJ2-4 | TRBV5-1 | ASSPNPGLAGGDKNIQY
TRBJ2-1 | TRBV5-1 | ASSLDGAYNEQF
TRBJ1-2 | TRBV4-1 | ASSQGTGFGGYT
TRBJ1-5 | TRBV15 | ATSSGQGGNQPQH
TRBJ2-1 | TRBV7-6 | ASSLEPGYYNEQF
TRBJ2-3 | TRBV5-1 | ASSLTGRAPDTQY
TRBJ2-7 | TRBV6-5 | ASSIGHPRTYEQY
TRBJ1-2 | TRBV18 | ASSPQGTYGYT
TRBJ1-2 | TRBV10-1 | ASSPTGRRNGYT
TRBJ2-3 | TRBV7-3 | ASSLNPPPRGTDTQY
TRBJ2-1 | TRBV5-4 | ASSFQGWGYNEQF
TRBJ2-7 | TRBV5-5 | ASSLLAGRYEQY
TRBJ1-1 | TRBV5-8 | ASSFFRGADTEAF
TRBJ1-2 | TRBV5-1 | ASSLGLYGYT
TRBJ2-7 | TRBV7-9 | ASSLAPSVSYEQY
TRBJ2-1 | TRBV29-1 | SVGVTSVVNNEQF
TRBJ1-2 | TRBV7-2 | ASSPGQGYGYT
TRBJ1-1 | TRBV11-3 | ASAFGGNTEAF
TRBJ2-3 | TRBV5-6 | ASSLDGYTDTQY
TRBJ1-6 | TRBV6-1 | ASSADPGGSYNSPLH
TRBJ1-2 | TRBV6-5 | ATSDWSLPNYGYT
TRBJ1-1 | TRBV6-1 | ASSEATGQGGRAEAF
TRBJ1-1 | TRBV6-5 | ASSRDRASTEAF
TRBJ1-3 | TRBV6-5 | ASKPAGTSGNTIY
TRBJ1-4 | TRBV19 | ASNTRGSNEKLF
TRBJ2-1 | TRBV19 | ASSIDPPSLAGGSLRGNEQF
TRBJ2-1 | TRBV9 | ASSVGTYNEQF
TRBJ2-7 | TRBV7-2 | ASSLLGTGGYEQY
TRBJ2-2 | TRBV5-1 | ASSSREAGHAGELF
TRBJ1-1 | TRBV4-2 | ASSPRGGGKTEAF
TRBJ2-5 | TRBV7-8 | ASTAGTRQETQY
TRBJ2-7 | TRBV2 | ASKLLLADIAYEQY
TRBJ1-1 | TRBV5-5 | ASSITGGAF
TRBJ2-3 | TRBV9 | ASSVTGLGLSTDTQY
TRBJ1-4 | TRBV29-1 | SVGAQINEKLF